This T cell receptor beta chain was documented in a study of siplizumab effects on memory and regulatory T cells. In regard to this clone: Its antigen remains unidentified.

Study-wide results and caveats: Alloreactive sequences from unstimulated CD4+ memory cells fell significantly with siplizumab.

The CDR3 runs to 15 residues. Germline CDR1 and CDR2: MNHEY and SVGAGI. The V gene lost 0 bases and the J gene lost 1 base, with 9 bases spanning the gap. TCR templates numbering around 110,000 were assayed per sample. TCRdb's table, derived via immunoSEQ multiplex PCR, lists solely in-frame clones and lacks some. This table has approximately 92,000 clones, over 90% appearing once. The chain combines TRBV6-5 with TRBJ1-1; maybe TRBD1 (5 bases). Sequenced material: non-Treg CD4+ T cells sorted from blood. The clonotype was recovered from a human donor in good health. This CDR3 reads CASSYSRTQNTEAFF. CDR3 sequence (DNA): TGTGCCAGCAGTTACTCACGGACACAGAACACTGAAGCTTTCTTT.